The count of the clone carrying this T cell receptor (beta chain) is one. No antigen is known for it. This record comes from a study of TIL therapy for anti-PD-1-resistant metastatic lung cancer. Study findings and constraints: This highly selected cohort may not generalize to typical lung cancer patients.

With V trimmed by 5 bases and J by 4 bases, 5 bases remained unmatched. The CDR3 is 15 residues long. The V gene's germline CDR1 is SNHLY and CDR2 FYNNEI. The libraries were made with immunoSEQ v3. Sequenced by immunoSEQ multiplex PCR; TCRdb stores in-frame clones only, minus some. The table lists tens of thousands of clones, under 75% of them singletons. Noted time point: pre-treatment sample, taken before nivolumab and TIL therapy. V and J are TRBV2 and TRBJ2-3; 11 nucleotides line up with TRBD2. The TCR sequence derives from a person between 25 and 80 years old with non-small cell lung cancer. Sequences were derived from blood, sampled at baseline. The CDR3 DNA follows: TGTGCCAGCAGTCGAACTAGCGGGAGTTCAGATACGCAGTATTTT. It is translated as CASSRTSGSSDTQYF.